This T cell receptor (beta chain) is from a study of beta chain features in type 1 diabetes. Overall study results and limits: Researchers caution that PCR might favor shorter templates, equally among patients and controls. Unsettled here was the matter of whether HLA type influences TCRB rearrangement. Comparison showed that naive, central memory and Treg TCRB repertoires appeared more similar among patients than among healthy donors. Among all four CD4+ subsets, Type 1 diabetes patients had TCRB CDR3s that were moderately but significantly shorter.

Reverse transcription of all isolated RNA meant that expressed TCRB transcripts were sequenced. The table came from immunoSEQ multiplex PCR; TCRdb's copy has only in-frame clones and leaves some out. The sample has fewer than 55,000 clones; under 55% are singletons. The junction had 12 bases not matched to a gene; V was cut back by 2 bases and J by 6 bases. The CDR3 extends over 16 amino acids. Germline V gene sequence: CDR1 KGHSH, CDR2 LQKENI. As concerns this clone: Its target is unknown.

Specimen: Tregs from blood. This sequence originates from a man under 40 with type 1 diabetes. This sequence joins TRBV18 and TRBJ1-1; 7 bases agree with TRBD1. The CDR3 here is CASSPGQGVFFSEAFF. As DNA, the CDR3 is TGTGCCAGCTCACCAGGCCAGGGGGTATTTTTTTCTGAAGCTTTCTTT.